The subject of this entry is one TCR beta chain. This clone's antigen is unknown. No much larger clonotype is one base removed from it; base qualities were not supplied. The data belong to a study of blood T cell repertoires in COVID-19 (dated by TCRdb to about 2020). For the wider study: The collaborator samples originated in the United States, Italy and Spain and spanned the acute and convalescent phases of COVID-19. The prospective study material was composed of cDNA or gDNA derived from T cells, B-cell-depleted T cells, or PBMCs. The dataset comprised deeply sampled blood TCRbeta repertoires from subjects exposed to, actively infected with, or recovered from COVID-19. A freely available public database, intended as a resource for researchers studying the immune response to SARS-CoV-2, is where the repertoires were released. The samples were drawn from two sources: the first 160 participants of the ongoing ImmuneRACE study, and approximately 1,300 subjects contributed by 6 global collaborators. The sample metadata nearly always contained a de-identified subject ID, COVID-19 status, age in years and sex. Where available, HLA class I and class II types were obtained from metadata supplied by the sample provider rather than from assay-based typing.

Participants in the prospective study were aged roughly 18 to 100 years, lived in under 30 United States geographic areas, and enrolled through a virtual design. Cohort assignment in the prospective study relied on participant-reported clinical history from a screening survey and a study questionnaire. Recovered participants in ImmuneRACE Cohort 3 were defined as having two consecutive negative NP/OP PCR tests, clearance from a healthcare professional, or resolution of symptoms. In the prospective study, whole blood, serum and a nasopharyngeal or oropharyngeal swab were collected from each participant by mobile phlebotomists. Prospective study participants could optionally give additional blood draws and questionnaires over an approximately 2-month period. Before DNA extraction, prospective study blood samples were shipped either frozen or at room temperature. TCRbeta CDR3 regions were amplified from genomic DNA using the immunoSEQ Assay, a bias-controlled multiplex PCR. Processing in the source paper ran as follows. The number of nucleated cells in each sample was estimated by amplification of reference gene primers within the assay. To quantify the absolute abundance of each unique TCRbeta CDR3 rearrangement, sequence reads were collapsed and filtered. For each sample, productive Simpson clonality was calculated as the square root of Simpson's diversity index across productive rearrangements. Sourced from immuneACCESS, this table was stored by TCRdb with only in-frame sequences that have V and J called. A share of the clones is absent; for the studies checked, an unresolved V gene accounts for under half, and the remainder has no known explanation. From that table come the V and J calls and clone size; the DNA was used to work out D and trimming. This sample holds about 130,000 clones; roughly 75% were observed only once. Around 6% of the sample goes to the ten largest clones.

What the research found in general, with its limitations: How much clinical and demographic metadata was included differed by source and by participant, and the metadata was provided uncurated.

This receptor was obtained from a woman aged 50 to 60 who had recovered from COVID-19. Material: PBMCs or T cells enriched from blood (not recorded which).

The DNA reads as follows: TGTGCCATCAGTGGACAACTGGCCAATCAGCCCCAGCATTTT. It translates as CAISGQLANQPQHF. The V and J segments used are TRBV10-3 and TRBJ1-5; the D gene remains uncertain. Trimming takes 4 bases from V and 3 bases from J, and the germline ends sit 10 bases apart. CDR1 ENHRY and CDR2 SYGVKD were looked up in the germline V gene. From the cysteine up to the phenylalanine, the CDR3 has a length of 14 residues. Left in the record is the CDR3 DNA by itself, 42 bases read in frame from the first base.